The 26 T cell receptor beta chains in this list originate from one sample, sequenced in a study of identical twins. Using its own MiXCR run on the 5' RACE reads, TCRdb lists one record per CDR3 protein. Of nearly 900,000 distinct CDR3 sequences in the sample, roughly an eighth were seen once. These records were also assigned to another study, of yellow fever vaccine responses in identical twins.

Sequencing input: PBMCs. These receptors came from a woman under 30 in good health.

This clonotype was detected a few times. The chain has TRBV2 and TRBJ2-1; 7 bases align to TRBD1. The germline CDR1 and CDR2 sequences are SNHLY and FYNNEI. The length of the CDR3 is 14 residues. The V segment lost 8 bases and the J segment 9 bases; nucleotides outside the gene matches: 13. In DNA, the CDR3 is TGTGCCAGCGAATGGGGACAGTGGCGGGCTGAGCAGTTCTTC. Encoded protein: CASEWGQWRAEQFF.

This clonotype has a count of ten or more. V gene TRBV28 combines with J gene TRBJ1-4; D is ambiguous. Trimming pared 10 bases from V and 0 bases from J, leaving 9 bases between. Germline V gene lookup returns CDR1 MDHEN and CDR2 SYDVKM. This CDR3 region has 13 residues. CDR3 nucleotide sequence: TGTGCCACCGCGAGTACAACTAATGAAAAACTGTTTTTT. This sequence encodes CATASTTNEKLFF.

This clonotype was observed a few times. The chain carries TRBV3-1 and TRBJ2-3; no clear D gene. Germline-derived CDR1 and CDR2 are LGHDT and YNNKEL (reference sequence). The CDR3 consists of 18 residues. Trimming removed 0 bases at V and 4 bases at J, with 20 bases between. DNA for the CDR3: TGTGCCAGCAGCCAAGATCGTGGCGCTAGTCGGTCGGCAGATACGCAGTATTTT. This translates into CASSQDRGASRSADTQYF.

The chain combines TRBV5-6 with TRBJ2-7; D gene ambiguous. This CDR3 is 15 amino acids long. Trimming removed 4 bases at V and 2 bases at J, with 16 bases between. From germline, CDR1 is SGHDT and CDR2 YYEEEE. In DNA form, the CDR3 reads TGTGCCAGCAGCCCTATTTCCGGCGCAGCCTACGAGCAGTACTTC. This sequence encodes CASSPISGAAYEQYF.

This clonotype was counted at least ten times. V usage is TRBV29-1 and J usage is TRBJ2-1; 14 bases are a match to TRBD2. CDR3 length equals 13 residues. Germline-derived CDR1 and CDR2 are SQVTM and ANQGSEA. With V trimmed by 5 bases and J by 10 bases, 4 bases remained unmatched. The CDR3 reads CSVPGTSGGEQFF. The CDR3, as DNA: TGCAGCGTTCCCGGGACTAGCGGGGGAGAGCAGTTCTTC.

This clonotype has more than one count but fewer than ten. V and J are TRBV28 and TRBJ2-7; no definite D call. V was pared by 10 bases and J by 0 bases, with 13 bases between. The CDR3 is 13 amino acids. Germline V CDR1 and CDR2: MDHEN, SYDVKM. The CDR3 sequence is CATLRQFSYEQYF. The CDR3 nucleotides read TGTGCCACCCTTAGACAATTCTCCTACGAGCAGTACTTC.

CDR3 sequence reads: CASTRSAVEQFF. CDR3 nucleotides: TGTGCCAGCACCCGGTCCGCTGTCGAGCAGTTCTTC. This sequence joins TRBV12-3 or TRBV12-4 and TRBJ2-1; D unclear. Trimming removed 7 bases at V and 10 bases at J, with 14 bases between. This CDR3 spans 12 amino acids.

The chain carries TRBV29-1 and TRBJ1-2; tentatively, D is TRBD1 (5 bases). There are 15 residues in the CDR3. Germline V gene data show CDR1 as SQVTM and CDR2 as ANQGSEA. V gave up 1 base and J gave up 5 bases, with 17 bases separating them. CDR3 in amino acids: CSVEAGMRGLYGYTF. The DNA of the CDR3 is TGCAGCGTTGAAGCAGGAATGAGGGGACTTTATGGCTACACCTTC.

The chain combines TRBV13 with TRBJ1-1; D is undetermined. The CDR3 is made up of 15 amino acids. Germline values: CDR1 PRHDT, CDR2 FYEKMQ (reference sequence). Deletions cut 2 bases from V and 0 bases from J, with 10 bases between. CDR3: CASSLNPSLNTEAFF. In DNA form, the CDR3 reads TGTGCCAGCAGCTTAAACCCGTCGCTGAACACTGAAGCTTTCTTT.

This clonotype was counted a few times. The chain combines TRBV7-2 with TRBJ2-3; possibly TRBD1 for D (6 bases). Germline V gene data show CDR1 as SGHTA and CDR2 as FQGNSA. Trimming cost V 8 bases and J 1 base, with 13 bases left between them. The CDR3 contains 14 residues. The DNA of the CDR3 is TGTGCCAGCGGCCCATACAGGGGCACAGATACGCAGTATTTT. Translation: CASGPYRGTDTQYF.

This clonotype turned up a few times. The genes are TRBV20-1 and TRBJ2-1; possible D gene TRBD2, 6 bases. V lost 6 bases, J lost 0 bases, and 12 bases lay in between. Germline CDR1 is DFQATT and CDR2 is SNEGSKA (reference sequence). This CDR3 is 14 amino acids long. CDR3 residues: CSAKDGSSYNEQFF. CDR3 nucleotide sequence: TGCAGTGCCAAGGACGGGAGCTCCTACAATGAGCAGTTCTTC.

The chain carries TRBV7-9 and TRBJ2-1, with TRBD1 as a possible D gene (6 bases). The CDR3 has 11 amino acids. Germline assignment: CDR1 SEHNR and CDR2 FQNEAQ (reference sequence). V shed 7 bases and J shed 13 bases, with 14 bases lying between them. This CDR3 is CASTQGPNQFF. DNA of the CDR3: TGTGCCAGCACTCAGGGGCCGAACCAGTTCTTC.

In this sample, this clonotype turned up many times. The V gene is TRBV2, the J gene TRBJ2-2, with D maybe TRBD2 (6 bases). V was shortened by 1 base and J by 4 bases, with 7 bases between the two germline ends. This CDR3 comprises 14 residues. Germline V gene sequence: CDR1 SNHLY, CDR2 FYNNEI. The CDR3 DNA reads as TGTGCCAGCAGTGAAGTGGAGGGCACCGGGGAGCTGTTTTTT. It specifies CASSEVEGTGELFF.

The chain employs TRBV5-1 and TRBJ2-2; TRBD2 matches 14 bases. Looked up from germline, CDR1 is SGHRS and CDR2 is YFSETQ. V gave up 4 bases and J gave up 6 bases; unmatched junction bases: 2. CDR3 length: 15 residues. CDR3 coding DNA: TGCGCCAGCAGCGAGGGACTAGCGGGAGCCGGGGAGCTGTTTTTT. Translated: CASSEGLAGAGELFF.

This chain connects TRBV10-2 to TRBJ2-5; the D gene could be TRBD1 or TRBD2 (5 bases each). This CDR3 has 13 residues. V lost 2 bases and J lost 4, with 8 bases in between. Per the germline V gene, CDR1 is WSHSY and CDR2 is SAAADI. The CDR3 here is CASSEGGRETQYF. DNA of the CDR3: TGCGCCAGCAGTGAGGGGGGTCGAGAGACCCAGTACTTC.

The CDR3 region is CASSMGLAVFTGELFF. In nucleotides, the CDR3 is TGTGCCAGCAGTATGGGACTAGCGGTGTTCACCGGGGAGCTGTTTTTT. The rearrangement joins TRBV27 to TRBJ2-2; 11 bases align to TRBD2. Germline CDR1 and CDR2: MNHEY and SMNVEV (reference sequence). The CDR3 is 16 residues long. Trimming took 5 bases from V and 4 from J; bases not matched to a gene: 6.

This clonotype has only a few counts. The chain recombines TRBV14 with TRBJ1-1; D is unclear. CDR3 size: 15 residues. Trimming took 1 base from V and 3 from J, leaving 12 bases between them. Germline CDR1 reads SGHDN; CDR2 reads FVKESK. The CDR3 spells CASSQVGGRDTEAFF. The CDR3 nucleotides are TGTGCCAGCAGCCAAGTAGGAGGTCGGGACACTGAAGCTTTCTTT.

The rearrangement uses TRBV5-1 and TRBJ1-1; TRBD1 aligns across 8 bases. CDR1 SGHRS and CDR2 YFSETQ come from the germline V gene. The V and J ends lost 5 bases and 3 bases, in that order; junction bases with no gene match: 6. CDR3 length equals 14 residues. CDR3 bases: TGCGCCAGCAGACAGGGGGATCAGGACACTGAAGCTTTCTTT. The encoded protein is CASRQGDQDTEAFF.

This clonotype has only a few counts. The V gene is TRBV5-1, the J gene TRBJ2-1; D might be TRBD2 (5 bases). The CDR3 has 14 amino acids. Trimming removed 4 bases from V and 7 bases from J, with 15 bases in between. The germline gives CDR1 SGHRS, CDR2 YFSETQ. CDR3 coding DNA: TGCGCCAGCAGCCACCCCGGACTGTCTAATGAGCAGTTCTTC. This translates into CASSHPGLSNEQFF.

V gene TRBV15 combines with J gene TRBJ2-3; weak D call: TRBD2 (6 bases). Germline V gives CDR1 LNHNV, CDR2 YYDKDF (reference sequence). Trimming removed 8 bases at V and 2 bases at J, with 14 bases between. The CDR3 has 14 amino acids. The CDR3, as DNA: TGTGCCACCGGGGCTAGCGCAGACACAGATACGCAGTATTTT. It codes for CATGASADTDTQYF.

This sequence joins TRBV14 and TRBJ2-2; D unresolved. V gave up 1 base and J gave up 0 bases, with 6 bases separating them. Germline lookup yields CDR1 SGHDN and CDR2 FVKESK. There are 15 residues in the CDR3. The CDR3 nucleotides read TGTGCCAGCAGCCAAGGGATTGCGAACACCGGGGAGCTGTTTTTT. It yields the protein CASSQGIANTGELFF.

This clonotype came up a few times. V usage is TRBV6-5 and J usage is TRBJ2-1; D may match TRBD1 or TRBD2 (5 bases each). The CDR3 length is 15 residues. Between the trimmed V and J ends, which lost 2 bases and 3 bases, there was a span of 11 bases. Germline loops: CDR1 MNHEY, CDR2 SVGAGI. The CDR3 spells CASSYAERGYNEQFF. The CDR3 nucleotides read TGTGCCAGCAGTTACGCGGAGAGGGGCTACAATGAGCAGTTCTTC.

In DNA, the CDR3 is TGTGCCAGCAGCTTAGCGGCGGCGGGAGGAAATGAGCAGTTCTTC. This gives the protein CASSLAAAGGNEQFF. The genes are TRBV7-9 and TRBJ2-1, with 8 bases fitting TRBD2. The J segment lost 7 bases and the V segment lost 0 bases, leaving 5 bases of the junction unmatched. This CDR3 has 15 residues. In germline, CDR1 is SEHNR, CDR2 FQNEAQ (reference sequence).

The chain is built from TRBV27 and TRBJ2-3; 7 bases align to TRBD2. The germline CDR1 and CDR2 sequences are MNHEY and SMNVEV (reference sequence). Germline trimming cut 9 bases from V and 6 bases from J; bases unmatched to any gene: 0. The CDR3 is 10 amino acids. CDR3 nucleotides: TGTGCCAGGGGGGGGGATACGCAGTATTTT. This encodes CARGGDTQYF.

The table lists this clonotype with many counts. The chain employs TRBV5-5 and TRBJ2-6; D is undetermined. The CDR3 totals 17 residues. Germline-derived CDR1 and CDR2 are SGHKS and YYEKEE (reference sequence). V lost 3 bases and J 4 bases, leaving 17 bases between the germline ends. The CDR3 protein is CASSSLPQLEGANVLTF. CDR3 in DNA: TGTGCCAGCAGCTCACTCCCACAGTTGGAAGGGGCCAACGTCCTGACTTTC.

The genes are TRBV20-1 and TRBJ2-2; perhaps TRBD2 as D (7 bases). V shed 2 bases and J shed 9 bases, with 16 bases lying between them. The CDR3 totals 14 residues. Germline assignment: CDR1 DFQATT and CDR2 SNEGSKA (reference sequence). CDR3 sequence: CSARSAGAGWELFF. CDR3 DNA: TGCAGTGCTAGATCGGCGGGGGCGGGCTGGGAGCTGTTTTTT.